This T cell receptor (beta chain) comes out of a study of CD8 T cells in ankylosing spondylitis. General observations from the study: Made up of fewer than ten highly homologous variants, a TCR beta motif appeared characteristic of ankylosing spondylitis blood.

The CDR3 loop spans 15 amino acids. CDR1 and CDR2 from the germline V gene are DFQATT and SNEGSKA (reference sequence). The V gene lost 3 bases and the J gene lost 1 base, with 13 bases spanning the gap. This clonotype occurred a few times. Its antigen is not known. TCRdb processed the 5' RACE reads anew with MiXCR; each CDR3 protein has one entry. The sample gives about 800,000 distinct CDR3 sequences, approximately 10% of which show up once; 0.51% is in the top ten. The origin of this receptor is a male donor with ankylosing spondylitis. What was sequenced was blood, either unsorted or a sorted T cell fraction (not recorded which). The rearrangement links TRBV20-1 to TRBJ2-1; no clear D gene. The CDR3 here is CSARGNIGSYNEQFF. Written as DNA, the CDR3 is TGCAGTGCTAGGGGTAATATAGGGTCCTACAATGAGCAGTTCTTC.